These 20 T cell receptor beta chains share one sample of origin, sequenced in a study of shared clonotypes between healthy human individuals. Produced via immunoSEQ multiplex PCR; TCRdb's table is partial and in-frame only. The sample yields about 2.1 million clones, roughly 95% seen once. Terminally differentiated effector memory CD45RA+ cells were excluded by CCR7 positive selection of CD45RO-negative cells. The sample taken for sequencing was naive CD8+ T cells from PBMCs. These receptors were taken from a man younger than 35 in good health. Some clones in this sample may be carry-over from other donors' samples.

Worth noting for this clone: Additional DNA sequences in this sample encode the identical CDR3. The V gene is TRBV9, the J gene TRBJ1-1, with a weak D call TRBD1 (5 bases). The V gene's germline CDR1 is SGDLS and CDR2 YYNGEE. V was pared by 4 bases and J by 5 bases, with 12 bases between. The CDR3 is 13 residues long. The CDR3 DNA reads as TGTGCCAGCAGCCCCCGGGGGGATACTGAAGCTTTCTTT. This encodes CASSPRGDTEAFF.

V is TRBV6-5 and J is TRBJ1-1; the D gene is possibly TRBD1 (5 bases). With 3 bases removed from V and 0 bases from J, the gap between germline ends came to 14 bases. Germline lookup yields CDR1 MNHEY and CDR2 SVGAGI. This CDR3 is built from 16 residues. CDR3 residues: CASSYSQWGMNTEAFF. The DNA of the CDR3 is TGTGCCAGCAGTTATTCCCAGTGGGGCATGAACACTGAAGCTTTCTTT.

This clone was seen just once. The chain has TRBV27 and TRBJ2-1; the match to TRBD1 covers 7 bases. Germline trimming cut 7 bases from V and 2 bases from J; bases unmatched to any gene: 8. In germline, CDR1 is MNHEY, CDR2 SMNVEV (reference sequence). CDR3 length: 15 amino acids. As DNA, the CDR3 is TGTGCCAGCACAGAGGGACAGACGGCCTACAATGAGCAGTTCTTC. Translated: CASTEGQTAYNEQFF.

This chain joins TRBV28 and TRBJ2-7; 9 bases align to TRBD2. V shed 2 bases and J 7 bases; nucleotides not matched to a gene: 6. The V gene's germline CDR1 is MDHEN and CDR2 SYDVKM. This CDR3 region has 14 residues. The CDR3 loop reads CASSLAGGPREQYF. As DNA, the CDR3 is TGTGCCAGCAGTTTAGCGGGAGGGCCACGGGAGCAGTACTTC. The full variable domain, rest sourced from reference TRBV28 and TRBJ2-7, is DVKVTQSSRYLVKRTGEKVFLECVQDMDHENMFWYRQDPGLGLRLIYFSYDVKMKEKGDIPEGYSVSREKKERFSLILESASTNQTSMYLCASSLAGGPREQYFGPGTRLTVT.

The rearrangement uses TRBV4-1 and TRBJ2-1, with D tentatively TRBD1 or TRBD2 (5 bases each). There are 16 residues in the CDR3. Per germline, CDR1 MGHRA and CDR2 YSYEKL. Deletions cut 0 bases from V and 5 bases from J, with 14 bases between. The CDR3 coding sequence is TGCGCCAGCAGCCAAGAATCCGGGACGATTGACAATGAGCAGTTCTTC. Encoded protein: CASSQESGTIDNEQFF.

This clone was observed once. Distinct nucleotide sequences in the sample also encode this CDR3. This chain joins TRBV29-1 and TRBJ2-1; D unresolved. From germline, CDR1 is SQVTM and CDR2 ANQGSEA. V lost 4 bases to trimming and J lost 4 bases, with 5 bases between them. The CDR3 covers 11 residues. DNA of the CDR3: TGCAGCGTTGGGTTGTACAATGAGCAGTTCTTC. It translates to CSVGLYNEQFF.

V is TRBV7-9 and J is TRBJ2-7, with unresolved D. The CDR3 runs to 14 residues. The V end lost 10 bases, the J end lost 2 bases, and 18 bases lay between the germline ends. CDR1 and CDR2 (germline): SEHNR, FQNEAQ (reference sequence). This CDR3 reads CATPPDGRPYEQYF. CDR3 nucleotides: TGTGCCACTCCCCCGGACGGCAGACCCTACGAGCAGTACTTC. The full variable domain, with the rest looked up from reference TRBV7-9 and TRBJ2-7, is DTGVSQNPRHKITKRGQNVTFRCDPISEHNRLYWYRQTLGQGPEFLTYFQNEAQLEKSRLLSDRFSAERPKGSFSTLEIQRTEQGDSAMYLCATPPDGRPYEQYFGPGTRLTVT.

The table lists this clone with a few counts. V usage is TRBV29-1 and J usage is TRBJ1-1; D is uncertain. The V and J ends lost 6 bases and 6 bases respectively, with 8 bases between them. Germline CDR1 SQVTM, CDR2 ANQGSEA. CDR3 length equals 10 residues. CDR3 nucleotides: TGCAGCGTCCTAGACCCTGAAGCTTTCTTT. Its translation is CSVLDPEAFF.

The CDR3 DNA follows: TGTGCCAGCAGCCAGCCGGGACACCTAAAAAACATTCAGTACTTC. This gives the protein CASSQPGHLKNIQYF. The chain uses TRBV14 and TRBJ2-4; TRBD1 might be the D (6 bases). CDR3 length: 15 residues. Germline values: CDR1 SGHDN, CDR2 FVKESK. V lost 3 bases to trimming and J lost 4 bases, with 13 bases between them.

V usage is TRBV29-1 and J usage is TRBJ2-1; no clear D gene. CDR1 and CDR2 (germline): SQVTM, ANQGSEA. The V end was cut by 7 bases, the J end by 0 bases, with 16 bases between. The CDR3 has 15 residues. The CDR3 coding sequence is TGCAGCGCCGACGCCCCAGCCTTCTCCTACAATGAGCAGTTCTTC. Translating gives CSADAPAFSYNEQFF.

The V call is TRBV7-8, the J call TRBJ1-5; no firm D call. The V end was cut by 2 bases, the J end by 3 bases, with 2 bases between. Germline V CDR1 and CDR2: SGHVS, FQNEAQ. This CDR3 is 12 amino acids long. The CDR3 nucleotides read TGTGCCAGCAGCTTAACCAATCAGCCCCAGCATTTT. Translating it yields CASSLTNQPQHF.

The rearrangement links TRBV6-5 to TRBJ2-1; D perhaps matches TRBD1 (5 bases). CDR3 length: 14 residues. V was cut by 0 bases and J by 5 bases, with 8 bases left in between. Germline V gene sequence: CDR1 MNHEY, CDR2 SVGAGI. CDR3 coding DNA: TGTGCCAGCAGTTACTCGGGGCAGCACAATGAGCAGTTCTTC. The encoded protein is CASSYSGQHNEQFF.

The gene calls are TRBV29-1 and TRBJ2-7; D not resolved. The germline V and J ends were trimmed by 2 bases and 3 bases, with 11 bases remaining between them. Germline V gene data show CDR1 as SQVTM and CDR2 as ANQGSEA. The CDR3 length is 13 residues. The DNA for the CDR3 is TGCAGCGTTGAAAGTCCGGACGACTACGAGCAGTACTTC. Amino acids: CSVESPDDYEQYF.

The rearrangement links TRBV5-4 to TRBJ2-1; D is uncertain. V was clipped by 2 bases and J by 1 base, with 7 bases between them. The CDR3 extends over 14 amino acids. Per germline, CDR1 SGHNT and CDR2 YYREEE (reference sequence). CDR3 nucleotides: TGTGCCAGCAGCTTAGCAAATTCCTACAATGAGCAGTTCTTC. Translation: CASSLANSYNEQFF.

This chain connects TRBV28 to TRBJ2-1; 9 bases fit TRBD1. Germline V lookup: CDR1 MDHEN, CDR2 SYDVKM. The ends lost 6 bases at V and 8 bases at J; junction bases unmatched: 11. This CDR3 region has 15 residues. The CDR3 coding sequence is TGTGCCAGCAGCAAACTCCGGGACAGGGTCTATGAGCAGTTCTTC. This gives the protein CASSKLRDRVYEQFF.

The CDR3 loop is CASSPSTNTEAFF. As DNA, the CDR3 is TGTGCCAGCAGCCCCTCTACGAACACTGAAGCTTTCTTT. The chain combines TRBV9 with TRBJ1-1; no firm D call. This CDR3 spans 13 amino acids. Germline CDR1 is SGDLS and CDR2 is YYNGEE. Trimming pared 4 bases from V and 1 base from J, leaving 8 bases between.

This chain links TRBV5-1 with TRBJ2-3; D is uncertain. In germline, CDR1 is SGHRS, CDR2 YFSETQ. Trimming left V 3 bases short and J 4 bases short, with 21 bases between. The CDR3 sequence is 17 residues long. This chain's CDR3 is CASSWANRVGTPDTQYF. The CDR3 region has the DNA TGCGCCAGCAGCTGGGCAAACCGGGTGGGTACCCCAGATACGCAGTATTTT. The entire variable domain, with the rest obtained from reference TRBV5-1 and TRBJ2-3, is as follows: KAGVTQTPRYLIKTRGQQVTLSCSPISGHRSVSWYQQTPGQGLQFLFEYFSETQRNKGNFPGRFSGRQFSNSRSEMNVSTLELGDSALYLCASSWANRVGTPDTQYFGPGTRLTVL.

CDR3 DNA sequence: TGCGCCAGCAGCTTCGGGACAGGGGGCCACGAGCAGTACTTC. This codes for CASSFGTGGHEQYF. The chain combines TRBV5-1 with TRBJ2-7; 12 bases line up with TRBD1. Trimming at V came to 2 bases and at J to 5 bases, leaving 2 bases not matched to a gene. In germline, CDR1 is SGHRS, CDR2 YFSETQ. The CDR3 runs to 14 residues.

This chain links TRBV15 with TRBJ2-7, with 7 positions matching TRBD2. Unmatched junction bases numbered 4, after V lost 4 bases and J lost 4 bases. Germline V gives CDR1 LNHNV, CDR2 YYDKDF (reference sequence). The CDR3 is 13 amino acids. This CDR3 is CATSITGGYEQYF. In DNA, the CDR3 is TGTGCCACCAGCATAACCGGGGGGTACGAGCAGTACTTC.

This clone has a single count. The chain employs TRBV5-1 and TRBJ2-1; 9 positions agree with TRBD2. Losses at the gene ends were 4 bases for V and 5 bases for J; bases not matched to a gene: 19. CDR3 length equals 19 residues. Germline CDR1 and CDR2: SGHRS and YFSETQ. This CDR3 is CASSTPGGGSSGSHNEQFF. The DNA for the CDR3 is TGCGCCAGCAGCACCCCAGGTGGGGGGAGTAGCGGGAGTCACAATGAGCAGTTCTTC.